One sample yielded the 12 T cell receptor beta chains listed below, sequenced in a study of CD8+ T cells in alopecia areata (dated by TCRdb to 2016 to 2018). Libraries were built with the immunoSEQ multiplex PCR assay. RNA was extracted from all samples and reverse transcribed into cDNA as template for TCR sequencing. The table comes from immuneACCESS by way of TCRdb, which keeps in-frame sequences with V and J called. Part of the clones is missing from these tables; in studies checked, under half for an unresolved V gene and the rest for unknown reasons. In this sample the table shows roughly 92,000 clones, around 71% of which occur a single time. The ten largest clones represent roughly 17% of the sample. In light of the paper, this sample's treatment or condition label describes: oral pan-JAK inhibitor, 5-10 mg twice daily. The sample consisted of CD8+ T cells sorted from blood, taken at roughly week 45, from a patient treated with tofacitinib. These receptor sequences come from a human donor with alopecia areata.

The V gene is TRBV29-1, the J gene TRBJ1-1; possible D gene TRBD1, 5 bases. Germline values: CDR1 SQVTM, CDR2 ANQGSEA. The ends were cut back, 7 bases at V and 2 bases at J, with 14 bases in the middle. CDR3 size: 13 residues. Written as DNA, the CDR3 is TGCAGCGGGAGAGGTGGGGGTAACACTGAAGCTTTCTTT. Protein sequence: CSGRGGGNTEAFF.

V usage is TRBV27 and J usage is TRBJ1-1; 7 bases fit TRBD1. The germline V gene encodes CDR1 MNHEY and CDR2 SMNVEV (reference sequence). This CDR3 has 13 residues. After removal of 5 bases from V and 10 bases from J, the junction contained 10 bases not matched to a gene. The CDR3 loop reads CASSVGQRERAFF. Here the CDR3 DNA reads TGTGCCAGCAGTGTGGGACAGCGTGAACGAGCTTTCTTT.

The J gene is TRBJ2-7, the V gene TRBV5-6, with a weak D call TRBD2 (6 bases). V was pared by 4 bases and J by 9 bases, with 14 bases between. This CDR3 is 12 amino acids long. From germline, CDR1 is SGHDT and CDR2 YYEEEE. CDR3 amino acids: CASSPGGNGQYF. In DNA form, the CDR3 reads TGTGCCAGCAGCCCCGGAGGGAACGGGCAGTACTTC.

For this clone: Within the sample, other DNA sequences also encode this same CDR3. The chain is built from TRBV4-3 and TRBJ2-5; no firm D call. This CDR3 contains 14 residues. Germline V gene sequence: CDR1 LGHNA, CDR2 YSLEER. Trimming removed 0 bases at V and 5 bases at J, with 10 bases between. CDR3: CASSQDPGVETQYF. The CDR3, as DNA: TGCGCCAGCAGCCAAGATCCCGGAGTTGAGACCCAGTACTTC.

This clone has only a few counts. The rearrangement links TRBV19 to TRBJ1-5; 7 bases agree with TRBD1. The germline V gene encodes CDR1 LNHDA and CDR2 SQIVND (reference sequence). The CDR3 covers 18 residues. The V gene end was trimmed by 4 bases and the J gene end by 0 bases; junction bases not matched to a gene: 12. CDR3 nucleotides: TGTGCCAGTAGTAGGGGAGACAGGGACCTGTATAGCAATCAGCCCCAGCATTTT. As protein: CASSRGDRDLYSNQPQHF.

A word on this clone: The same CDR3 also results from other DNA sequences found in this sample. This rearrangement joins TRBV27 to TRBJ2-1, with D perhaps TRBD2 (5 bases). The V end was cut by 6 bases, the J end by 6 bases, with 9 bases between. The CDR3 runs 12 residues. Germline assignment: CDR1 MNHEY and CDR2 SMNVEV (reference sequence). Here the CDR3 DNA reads TGTGCCAGCAGCCTTGGAGGCAATGAGCAGTTCTTC. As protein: CASSLGGNEQFF.

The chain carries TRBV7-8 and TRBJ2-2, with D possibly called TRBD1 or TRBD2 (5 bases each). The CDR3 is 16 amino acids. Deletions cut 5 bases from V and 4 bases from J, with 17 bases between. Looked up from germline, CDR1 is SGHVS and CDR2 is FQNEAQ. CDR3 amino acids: CASSLTRELGTGELFF. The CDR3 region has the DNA TGTGCCAGCAGCCTGACCAGGGAGTTAGGCACCGGGGAGCTGTTTTTT.

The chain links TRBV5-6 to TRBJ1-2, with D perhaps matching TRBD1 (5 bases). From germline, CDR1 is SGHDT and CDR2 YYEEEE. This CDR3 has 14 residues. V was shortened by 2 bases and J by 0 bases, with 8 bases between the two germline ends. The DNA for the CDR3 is TGTGCCAGCAGCTTCGGGGGAGCTAACTATGGCTACACCTTC. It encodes CASSFGGANYGYTF.

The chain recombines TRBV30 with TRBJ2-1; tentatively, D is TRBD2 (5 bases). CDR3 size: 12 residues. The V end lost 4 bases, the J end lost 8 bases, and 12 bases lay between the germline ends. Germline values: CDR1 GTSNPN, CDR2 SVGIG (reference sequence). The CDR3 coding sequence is TGTGCCTGGAAAGGGTTCGGGGATGAGCAGTTCTTC. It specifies CAWKGFGDEQFF.

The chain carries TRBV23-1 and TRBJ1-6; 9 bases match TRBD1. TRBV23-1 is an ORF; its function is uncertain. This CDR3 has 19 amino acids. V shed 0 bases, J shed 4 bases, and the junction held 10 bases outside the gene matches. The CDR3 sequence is CASSQSPGQGVPYNSPLHF. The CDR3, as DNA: TGCGCCAGCAGTCAATCACCGGGACAGGGTGTCCCATATAATTCACCCCTCCACTTT.

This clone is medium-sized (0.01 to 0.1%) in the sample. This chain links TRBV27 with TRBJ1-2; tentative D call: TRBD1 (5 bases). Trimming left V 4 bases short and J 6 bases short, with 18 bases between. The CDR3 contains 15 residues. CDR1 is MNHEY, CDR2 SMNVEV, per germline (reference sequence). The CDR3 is CASSYAGTPRDGYTF. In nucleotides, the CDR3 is TGTGCCAGCAGTTACGCCGGGACGCCGAGGGATGGCTACACCTTC.

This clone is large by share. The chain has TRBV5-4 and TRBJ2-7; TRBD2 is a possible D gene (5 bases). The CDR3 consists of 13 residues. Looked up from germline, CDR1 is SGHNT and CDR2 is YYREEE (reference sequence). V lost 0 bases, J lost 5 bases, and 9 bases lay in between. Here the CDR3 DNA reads TGTGCCAGCAGCTTGGTCCCGAGGGACGAGCAGTACTTC. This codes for CASSLVPRDEQYF.